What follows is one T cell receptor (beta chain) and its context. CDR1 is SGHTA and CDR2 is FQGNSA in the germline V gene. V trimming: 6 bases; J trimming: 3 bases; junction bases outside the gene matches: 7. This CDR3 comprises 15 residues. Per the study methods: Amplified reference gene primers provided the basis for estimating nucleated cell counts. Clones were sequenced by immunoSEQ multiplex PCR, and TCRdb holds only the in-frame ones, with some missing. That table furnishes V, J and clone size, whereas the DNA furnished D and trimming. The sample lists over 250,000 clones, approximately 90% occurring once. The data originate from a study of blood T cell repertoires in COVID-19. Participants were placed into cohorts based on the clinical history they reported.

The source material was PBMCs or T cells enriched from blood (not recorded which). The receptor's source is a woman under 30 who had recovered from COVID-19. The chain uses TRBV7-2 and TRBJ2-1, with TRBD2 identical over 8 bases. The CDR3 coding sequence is TGTGCCAGCAGGGGAGCGGGAGAGTTCTACAATGAGCAGTTCTTC. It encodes CASRGAGEFYNEQFF.